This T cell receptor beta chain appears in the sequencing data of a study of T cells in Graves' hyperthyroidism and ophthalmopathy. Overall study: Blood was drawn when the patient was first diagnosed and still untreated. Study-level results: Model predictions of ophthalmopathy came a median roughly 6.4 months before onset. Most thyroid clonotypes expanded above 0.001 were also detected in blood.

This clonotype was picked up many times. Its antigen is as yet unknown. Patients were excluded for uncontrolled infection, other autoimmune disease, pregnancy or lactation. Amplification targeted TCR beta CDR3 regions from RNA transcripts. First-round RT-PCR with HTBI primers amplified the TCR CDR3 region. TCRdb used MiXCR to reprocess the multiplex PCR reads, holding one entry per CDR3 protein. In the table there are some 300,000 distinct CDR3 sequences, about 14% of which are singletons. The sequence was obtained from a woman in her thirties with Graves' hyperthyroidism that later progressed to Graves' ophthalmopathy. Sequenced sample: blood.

The CDR3 DNA sequence: TGTGCCAGCAGCTTGGGGGGGGCTGGCACTGAAGCTTTCTTT. It encodes CASSLGGAGTEAFF. The V and J genes are TRBV5-6 and TRBJ1-1, with TRBD1 as a possible D gene (6 bases). CDR1 and CDR2 (germline): SGHDT, YYEEEE. V was cut by 0 bases and J by 4 bases, with 10 bases left in between. The CDR3 spans 14 residues.